This T cell receptor (beta chain) comes out of a study of blood T cell repertoires in COVID-19. Study in general: Collection of acute and convalescent COVID-19 samples took place in the United States, Italy and Spain. T cells, B-cell-depleted T cells, or PBMCs provided the cDNA or gDNA that served as material.

CDR1 SGHRS and CDR2 YFSETQ come from the germline V gene. Trimming removed 5 bases from V and 5 bases from J; junction bases left unmatched: 4. The CDR3 length is 13 residues. Under the authors' procedure: Cell counts per sample came from amplifying reference gene primers. Profiled with immunoSEQ multiplex PCR; TCRdb holds only in-frame clones, not every one. Clone size and V and J calls were adopted from that table, with D and trimming inferred from the DNA. Found here are 150,000 or so clones, 87% of them singletons; the top ten hold under 7.5%. This sequence was found in a man at least 80 years old with acute or convalescent COVID-19. This chain connects TRBV5-1 to TRBJ2-5, with TRBD1 matching 9 bases. Sequenced sample: peripheral blood. CDR3 residues: CASRWTGEETQYF. The DNA for the CDR3 is TGCGCCAGCAGATGGACAGGGGAGGAGACCCAGTACTTC.